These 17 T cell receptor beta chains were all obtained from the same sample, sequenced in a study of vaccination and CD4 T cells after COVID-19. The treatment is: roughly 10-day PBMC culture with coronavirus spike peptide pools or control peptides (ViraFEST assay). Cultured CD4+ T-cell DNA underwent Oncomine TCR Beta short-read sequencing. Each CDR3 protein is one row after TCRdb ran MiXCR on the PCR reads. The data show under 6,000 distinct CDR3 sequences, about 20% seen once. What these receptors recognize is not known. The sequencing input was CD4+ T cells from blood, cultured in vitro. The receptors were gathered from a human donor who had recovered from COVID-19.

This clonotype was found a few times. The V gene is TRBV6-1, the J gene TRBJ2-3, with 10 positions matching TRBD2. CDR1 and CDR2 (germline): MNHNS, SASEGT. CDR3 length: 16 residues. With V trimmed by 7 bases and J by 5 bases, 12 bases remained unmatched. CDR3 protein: CASKLSGGASGDTQYF. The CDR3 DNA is TGTGCCAGCAAGCTGAGCGGGGGGGCTTCTGGAGATACGCAGTATTTT.

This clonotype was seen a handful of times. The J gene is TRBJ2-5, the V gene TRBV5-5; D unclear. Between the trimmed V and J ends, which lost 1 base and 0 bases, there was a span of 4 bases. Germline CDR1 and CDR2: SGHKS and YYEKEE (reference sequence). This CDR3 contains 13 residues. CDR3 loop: CASSLIYQETQYF. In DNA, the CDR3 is TGTGCCAGCAGCTTGATATACCAAGAGACCCAGTACTTC.

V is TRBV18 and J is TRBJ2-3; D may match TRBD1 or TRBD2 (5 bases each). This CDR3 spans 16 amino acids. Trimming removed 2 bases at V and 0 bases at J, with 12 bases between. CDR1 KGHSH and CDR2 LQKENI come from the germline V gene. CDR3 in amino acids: CASSPYPGPSTDTQYF. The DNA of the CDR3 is TGTGCCAGCTCACCATATCCGGGACCCAGCACAGATACGCAGTATTTT.

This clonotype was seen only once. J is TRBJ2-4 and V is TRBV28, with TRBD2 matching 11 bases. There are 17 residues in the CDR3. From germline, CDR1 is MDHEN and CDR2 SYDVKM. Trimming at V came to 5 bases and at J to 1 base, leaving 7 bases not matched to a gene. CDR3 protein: CASSPPTSGIAKNIQYF. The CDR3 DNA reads TGTGCCAGCAGTCCACCGACTAGCGGGATTGCCAAAAACATTCAGTACTTC.

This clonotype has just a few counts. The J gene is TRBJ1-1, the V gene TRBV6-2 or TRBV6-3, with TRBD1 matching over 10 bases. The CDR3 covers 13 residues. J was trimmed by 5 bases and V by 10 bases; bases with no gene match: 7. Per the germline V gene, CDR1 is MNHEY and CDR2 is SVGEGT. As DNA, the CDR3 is TGTGCCATCCAGGACAGGGGGGGAACTGAAGCTTTCTTT. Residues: CAIQDRGGTEAFF.

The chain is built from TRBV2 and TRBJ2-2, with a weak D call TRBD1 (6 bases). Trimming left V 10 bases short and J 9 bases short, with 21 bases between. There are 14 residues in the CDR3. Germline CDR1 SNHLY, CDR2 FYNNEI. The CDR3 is CATCSGQQCRELFF. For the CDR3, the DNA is TGTGCCACCTGTAGTGGACAGCAGTGTAGGGAGCTGTTTTTT.

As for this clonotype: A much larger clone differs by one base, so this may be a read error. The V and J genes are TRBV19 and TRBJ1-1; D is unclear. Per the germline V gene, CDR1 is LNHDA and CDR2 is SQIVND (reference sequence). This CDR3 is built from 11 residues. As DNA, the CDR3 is TGTGCCGGTAGTACGAGGACTGAAGCTTTCTTT. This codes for CAGSTRTEAFF. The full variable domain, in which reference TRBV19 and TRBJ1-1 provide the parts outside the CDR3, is DGGITQSPKYLFRKEGQNVTLSCEQNLNHDAMYWYRQDPGQGLRLIYYSQIVNDFQKGDIAEGYSVSREKKESFPLTVTSAQKNPTAFYLCAGSTRTEAFFGQGTRLTVV.

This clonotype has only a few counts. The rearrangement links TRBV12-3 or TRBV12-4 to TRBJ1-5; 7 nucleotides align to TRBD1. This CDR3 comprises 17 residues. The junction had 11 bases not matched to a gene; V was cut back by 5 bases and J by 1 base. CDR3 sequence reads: CASSPTRQGISNQPQHF. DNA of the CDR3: TGTGCCAGCAGTCCCACCCGACAGGGAATAAGCAATCAGCCCCAGCATTTT.

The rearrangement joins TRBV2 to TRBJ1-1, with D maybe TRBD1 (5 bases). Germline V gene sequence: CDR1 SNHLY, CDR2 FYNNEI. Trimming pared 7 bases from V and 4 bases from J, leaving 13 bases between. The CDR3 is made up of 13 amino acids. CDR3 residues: CASNRGSVTEAFF. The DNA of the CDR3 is TGTGCCAGCAATAGGGGATCAGTCACTGAAGCTTTCTTT.

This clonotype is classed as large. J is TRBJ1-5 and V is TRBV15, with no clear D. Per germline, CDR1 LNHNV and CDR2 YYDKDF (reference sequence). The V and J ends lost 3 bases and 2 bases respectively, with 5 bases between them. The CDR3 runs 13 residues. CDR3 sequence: CATSRKGNQPQHF. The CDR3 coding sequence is TGTGCCACCAGCAGGAAAGGCAATCAGCCCCAGCATTTT.

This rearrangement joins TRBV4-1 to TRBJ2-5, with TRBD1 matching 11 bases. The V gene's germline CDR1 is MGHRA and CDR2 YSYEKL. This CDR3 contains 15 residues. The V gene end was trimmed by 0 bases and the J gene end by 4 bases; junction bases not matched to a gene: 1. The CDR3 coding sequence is TGCGCCAGCAGCCAAGAGGGGACAGGGGGAGAGACCCAGTACTTC. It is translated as CASSQEGTGGETQYF.

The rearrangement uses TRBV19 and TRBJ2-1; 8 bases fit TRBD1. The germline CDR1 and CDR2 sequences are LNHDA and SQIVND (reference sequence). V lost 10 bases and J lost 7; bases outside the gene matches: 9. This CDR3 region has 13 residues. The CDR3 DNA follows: TGTGCCACACTTGGGACAGGCAGAAATGAGCAGTTCTTC. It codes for CATLGTGRNEQFF.

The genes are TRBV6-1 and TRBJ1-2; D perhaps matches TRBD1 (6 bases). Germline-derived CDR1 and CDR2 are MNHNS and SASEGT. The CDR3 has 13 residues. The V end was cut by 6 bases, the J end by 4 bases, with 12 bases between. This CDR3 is CASSRQAIYGYTF. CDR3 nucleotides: TGTGCCAGCAGCCGACAGGCGATCTATGGCTACACCTTC.

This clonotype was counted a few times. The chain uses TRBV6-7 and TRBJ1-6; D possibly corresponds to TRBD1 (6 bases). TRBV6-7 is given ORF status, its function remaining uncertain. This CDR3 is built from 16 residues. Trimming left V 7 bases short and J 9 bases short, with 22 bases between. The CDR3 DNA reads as TGTGCCAGCAACAAAAAGGTTGGGGGCAGGGGTTCACCCCTCCACTTT. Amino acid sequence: CASNKKVGGRGSPLHF.

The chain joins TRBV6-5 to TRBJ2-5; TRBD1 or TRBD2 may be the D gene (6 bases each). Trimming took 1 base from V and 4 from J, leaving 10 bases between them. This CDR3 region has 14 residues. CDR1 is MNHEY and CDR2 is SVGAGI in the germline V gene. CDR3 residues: CASSYYGGVETQYF. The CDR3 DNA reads TGTGCCAGCAGTTACTACGGGGGCGTAGAGACCCAGTACTTC.

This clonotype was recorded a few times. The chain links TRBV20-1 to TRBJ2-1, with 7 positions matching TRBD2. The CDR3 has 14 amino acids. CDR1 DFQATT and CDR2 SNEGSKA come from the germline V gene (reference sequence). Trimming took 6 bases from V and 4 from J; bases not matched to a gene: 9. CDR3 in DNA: TGCAGTGCCGTAGGAAGCGGGGTTTACAATGAGCAGTTCTTC. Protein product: CSAVGSGVYNEQFF.

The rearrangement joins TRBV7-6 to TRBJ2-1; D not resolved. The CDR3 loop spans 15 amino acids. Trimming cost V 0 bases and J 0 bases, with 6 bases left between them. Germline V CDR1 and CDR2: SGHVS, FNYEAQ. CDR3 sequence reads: CASSLASVSYNEQFF. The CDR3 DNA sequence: TGTGCCAGCAGCTTAGCCAGCGTCTCCTACAATGAGCAGTTCTTC. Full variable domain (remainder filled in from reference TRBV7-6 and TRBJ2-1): GAGVSQSPRYKVTKRGQDVALRCDPISGHVSLYWYRQALGQGPEFLTYFNYEAQQDKSGLPNDRFSAERPEGSISTLTIQRTEQRDSAMYRCASSLASVSYNEQFFGPGTRLTVL.